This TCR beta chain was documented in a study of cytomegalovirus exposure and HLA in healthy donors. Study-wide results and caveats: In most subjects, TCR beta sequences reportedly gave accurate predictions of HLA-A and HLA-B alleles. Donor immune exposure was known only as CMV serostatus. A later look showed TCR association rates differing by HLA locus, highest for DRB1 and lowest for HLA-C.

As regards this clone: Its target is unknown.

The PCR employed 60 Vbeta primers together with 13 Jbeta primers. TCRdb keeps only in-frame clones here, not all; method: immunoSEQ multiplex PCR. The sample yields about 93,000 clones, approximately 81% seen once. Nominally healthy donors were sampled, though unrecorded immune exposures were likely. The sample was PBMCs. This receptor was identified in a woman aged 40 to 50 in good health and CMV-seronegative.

The CDR3 bases are TGTGCCAGCAGTTTGCGGGGAAGGCGGAATCAGCCCCAGCATTTT. It yields the protein CASSLRGRRNQPQHF. The chain uses TRBV27 and TRBJ1-5; D remains ambiguous. CDR1 and CDR2 (germline): MNHEY, SMNVEV (reference sequence). The CDR3 runs 15 residues. Trimming stripped 3 bases from V and 4 bases from J, with 13 bases between.